This TCR beta chain is drawn from a study of Graves' ophthalmopathy and Graves' hyperthyroidism (dated by TCRdb to between 2017 and 2018). For context, the study as a whole: Peripheral blood was collected at initial diagnosis, before any treatment. To tell Graves' ophthalmopathy apart from Graves' hyperthyroidism, and to predict which patients would progress to ophthalmopathy, the study relied on TCR beta repertoire signatures. In total, under 150 blood samples were TCR-sequenced: some 43 ophthalmopathy, 80 or so hyperthyroidism and roughly 17 hyperthyroidism-to-ophthalmopathy patients. To explore V-J signatures that separate ophthalmopathy from hyperthyroidism, a discovery set of fewer than 110 patients was enrolled, consisting of under 50 with ophthalmopathy and about 60 with stable hyperthyroidism. An independent validation cohort comprised around 20 hyperthyroidism patients and roughly 15 patients who later progressed from hyperthyroidism to ophthalmopathy. In over five hyperthyroidism patients, T-cell repertoires of thyroid tissue and blood were compared. Following sample collection, hyperthyroidism patients were given methimazole at a starting dose of 30 mg daily, and ophthalmopathy patients were given high-dose intravenous methylprednisolone. For training and testing, the roughly 100 patients in the discovery cohort were randomly divided in a 7:3 ratio. Overall results and qualifications from the work: Most expanded thyroid clonotypes with a frequency above 0.001 also appeared in blood, which suggests that blood repertoires may reflect the immune response in the thyroid. In validation, the model predicted ophthalmopathy progression with less than 71% sensitivity and 72.22% specificity; roughly 12 predicted patients were CT-confirmed with GO in a median of around 6 months. The 13-signature model separated ophthalmopathy from stable hyperthyroidism with approximately 90% sensitivity and 81.08% specificity in cross-validation, and 80%/75% in the test set. Sample size was not predetermined statistically, and investigators were not blinded to group allocation.

This clonotype was picked up many times. Its antigen is currently not known. Per-nucleotide qualities are absent, and no much larger clonotype sits a single base away. For repertoire sequencing, the TCR beta CDR3 regions were amplified from RNA transcripts. The first round of RT-PCR was done with HTBI primers and the Qiagen OneStep RT-PCR kit, and was followed by a second round of multiplex PCR, then size selection and purification. Sequencing of the libraries was carried out on an Illumina HiSeq2000 in paired-end mode with 100 bp reads. The original methods were these. SOAPnuke was used to process the reads, throwing out any read that had adapters, had uncalled bases, had a mean Phred below 15, or lacked an exact constant-primer or identifier match. High-quality paired reads were merged with COPE v1.2.5. Each unique nucleotide sequence was defined as a clonotype, and clonotypes were aligned to IMGT TRB V, D and J references with MiTCR v1.1. The analysis was limited to V-J combinations with a frequency above 0.0001, which together covered over 99% of the repertoires. A TCR clonal expansion and chaos score per V-J combination was defined as the ratio of F50 clonal expansion to chaos observed in the TCRdist matrix. Welch's t-statistics and random forest were used to reduce the features to about 14 V-J combinations, which were then used as input to a naive Bayes classifier. Thyroid-blood repertoire similarity was quantified with the Morisita-Horn index. TCRdb trimmed the raw reads at Q25, called clones with MiXCR and kept productive beta chains. Each entry is one CDR3 protein sequence, shown with its most common DNA and genes. These V and J calls originate from TCRdb's pipeline instead of the authors' own analysis. This sample holds 450,000 or so distinct CDR3 sequences; under 15% were observed only once. About 10% of the sample belongs to the ten largest clones.

There are 15 amino acids in the CDR3, from cysteine to phenylalanine inclusive. Of all the DNA, just the CDR3 is kept, 45 bases in frame from base 1. Trimming at the junction amounts to 0 bases on V and 5 bases on J, and the germline ends lie 13 bases apart. Via the germline V gene, CDR1 is SGHAT and CDR2 FQNNGV. The ophthalmopathy patients had moderately to severely active disease, with a Clinical Activity Score of 3 or higher, a NOSPECS grade of 4 or higher, and a disease duration of less than 3 months. Patients with other autoimmune diseases, uncontrolled infections, pregnancy or lactation were excluded from the study. Clinical symptoms, serum thyroxine, TRAb, thyroid ultrasound and orbital computed tomography were used for diagnosis. PBMCs were isolated from more than 9 ml of fresh peripheral blood by Ficoll-Paque density gradient centrifugation. Total RNA was extracted using Trizol reagent, and RNA quality was checked on an Agilent 2100 Bioanalyzer.

This TCR was sampled from a woman aged 25 to 45 with Graves' ophthalmopathy. Donor details come from another sample of the same person, matched by shared clones. Sequencing was performed on blood. The chain couples TRBV11-2 to TRBJ1-2; no D gene call is confident. The CDR3: CASSLDKGYYYGYTF. The DNA is as follows: TGTGCCAGCAGCTTAGATAAGGGCTATTATTATGGCTACACCTTC.